The source of this TCR beta chain is a study of Graves' ophthalmopathy and Graves' hyperthyroidism. The CDR3 is 14 amino acids. Trimming left V 4 bases short and J 6 bases short, with 15 bases between. CDR1 is LGHDT and CDR2 is YNNKEL in the germline V gene (reference sequence). The authors amplified TCR beta CDR3 regions from RNA transcripts. Second-round multiplex PCR came after a first-round RT-PCR that employed HTBI primers. TCRdb re-derived calls from the multiplex PCR reads in MiXCR, one entry per CDR3 protein. The profile covers some 390,000 distinct CDR3 sequences, with 15% to 20% appearing a single time and 1.6% taken by the ten largest. The study enrolled ophthalmopathy donors with moderate-to-severe activity, CAS ≥3, NOSPECS ≥4 and duration under 3 months.

This chain links TRBV3-1 with TRBJ1-1; D may be TRBD1 (6 bases). What was sequenced was peripheral blood. This clonotype originated in a woman aged 18 to 35 with Graves' ophthalmopathy. CDR3 protein: CASSPSTGIAEAFF. The CDR3 region has the DNA TGTGCCAGCAGCCCATCCACAGGGATCGCTGAAGCTTTCTTT.